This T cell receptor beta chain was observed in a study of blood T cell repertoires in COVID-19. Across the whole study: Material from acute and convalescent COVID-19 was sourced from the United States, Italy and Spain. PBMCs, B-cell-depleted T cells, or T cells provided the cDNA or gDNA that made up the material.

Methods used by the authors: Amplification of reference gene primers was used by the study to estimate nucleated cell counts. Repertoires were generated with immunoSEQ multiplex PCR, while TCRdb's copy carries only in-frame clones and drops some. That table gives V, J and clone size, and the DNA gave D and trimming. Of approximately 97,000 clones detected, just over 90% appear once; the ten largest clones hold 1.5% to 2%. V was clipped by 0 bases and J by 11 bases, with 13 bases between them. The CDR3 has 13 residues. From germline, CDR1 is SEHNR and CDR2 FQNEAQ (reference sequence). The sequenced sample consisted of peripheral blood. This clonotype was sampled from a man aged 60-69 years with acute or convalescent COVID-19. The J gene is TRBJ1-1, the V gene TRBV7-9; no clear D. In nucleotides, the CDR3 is TGTGCCAGCAGCTTAGCTTGGGCATCTCAGGCTTTCTTT. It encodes CASSLAWASQAFF. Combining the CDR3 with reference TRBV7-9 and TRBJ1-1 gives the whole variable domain DTGVSQNPRHKITKRGQNVTFRCDPISEHNRLYWYRQTLGQGPEFLTYFQNEAQLEKSRLLSDRFSAERPKGSFSTLEIQRTEQGDSAMYLCASSLAWASQAFFGQGTRLTVV.